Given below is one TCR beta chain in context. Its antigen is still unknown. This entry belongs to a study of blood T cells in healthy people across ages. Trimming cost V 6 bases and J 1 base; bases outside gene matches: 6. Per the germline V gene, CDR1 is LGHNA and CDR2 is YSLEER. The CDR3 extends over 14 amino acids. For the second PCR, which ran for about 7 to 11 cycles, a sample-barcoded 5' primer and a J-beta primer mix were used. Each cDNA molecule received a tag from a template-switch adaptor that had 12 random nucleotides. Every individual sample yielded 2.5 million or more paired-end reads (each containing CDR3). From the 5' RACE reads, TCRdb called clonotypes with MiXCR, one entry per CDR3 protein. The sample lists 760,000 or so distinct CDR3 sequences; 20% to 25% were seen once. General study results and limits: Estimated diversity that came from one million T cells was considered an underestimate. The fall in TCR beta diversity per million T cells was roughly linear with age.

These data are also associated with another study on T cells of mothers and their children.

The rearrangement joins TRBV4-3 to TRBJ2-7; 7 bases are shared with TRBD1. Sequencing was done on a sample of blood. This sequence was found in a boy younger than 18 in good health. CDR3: CASSAGTESYEQYF. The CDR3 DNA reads TGCGCCAGCAGTGCCGGGACAGAGTCCTACGAGCAGTACTTC.